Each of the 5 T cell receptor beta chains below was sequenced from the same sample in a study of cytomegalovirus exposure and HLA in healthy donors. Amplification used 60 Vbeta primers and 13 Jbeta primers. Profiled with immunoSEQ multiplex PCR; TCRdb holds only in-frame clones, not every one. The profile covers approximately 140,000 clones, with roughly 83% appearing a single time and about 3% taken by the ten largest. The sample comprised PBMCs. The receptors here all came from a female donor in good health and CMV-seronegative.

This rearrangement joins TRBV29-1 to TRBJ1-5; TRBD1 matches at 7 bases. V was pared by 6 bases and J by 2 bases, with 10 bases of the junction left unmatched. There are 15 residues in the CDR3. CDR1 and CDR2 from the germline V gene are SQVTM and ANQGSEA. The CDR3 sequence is CSVGNRGGGNQPQHF. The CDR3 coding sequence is TGCAGCGTCGGGAACAGGGGCGGAGGCAATCAGCCCCAGCATTTT. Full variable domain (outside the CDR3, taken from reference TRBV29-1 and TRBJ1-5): SAVISQKPSRDICQRGTSLTIQCQVDSQVTMMFWYRQQPGQSLTLIATANQGSEATYESGFVIDKFPISRPNLTFSTLTVSNMSPEDSSIYLCSVGNRGGGNQPQHFGDGTRLSIL.

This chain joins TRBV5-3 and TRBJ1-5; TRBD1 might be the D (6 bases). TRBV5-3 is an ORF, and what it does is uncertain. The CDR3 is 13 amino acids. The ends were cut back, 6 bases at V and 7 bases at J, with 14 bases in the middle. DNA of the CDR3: TGTGCCAGAACCCCCGCGGGGGCCCAGCCCCAGCATTTT. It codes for CARTPAGAQPQHF.

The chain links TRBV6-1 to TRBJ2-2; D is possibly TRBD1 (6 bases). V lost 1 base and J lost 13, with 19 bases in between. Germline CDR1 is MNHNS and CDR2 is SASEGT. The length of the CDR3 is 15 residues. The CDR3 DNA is TGTGCCAGCAGTGAAGACGGGACATTCCGTGGTGGGCTGTTTTTT. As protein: CASSEDGTFRGGLFF.

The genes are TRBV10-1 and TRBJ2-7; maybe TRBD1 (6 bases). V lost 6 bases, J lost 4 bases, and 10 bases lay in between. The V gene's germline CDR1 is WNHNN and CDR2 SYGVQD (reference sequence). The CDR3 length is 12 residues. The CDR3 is CASSAGEYEQYF. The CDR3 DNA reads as TGCGCCAGCAGCGCAGGGGAATACGAGCAGTACTTC.

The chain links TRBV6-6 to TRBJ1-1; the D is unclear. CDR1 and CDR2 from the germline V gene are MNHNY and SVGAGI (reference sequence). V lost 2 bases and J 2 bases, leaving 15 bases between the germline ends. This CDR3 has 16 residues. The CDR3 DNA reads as TGTGCCAGCAGTTACCGGGGAATTAAGCCCAACACTGAAGCTTTCTTT. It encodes CASSYRGIKPNTEAFF.